This entry is about one T cell receptor (beta chain). Per the authors' pipeline: Amplification with reference gene primers provided the estimates of nucleated cell counts. Assay used: immunoSEQ multiplex PCR; TCRdb lists only in-frame clones, some missing. The V and J calls and clone size come from that table; D and trimming were worked out from the DNA. The sample lists 250,000 to 350,000 clones, 88% occurring once. Followed over time, Seattle patients had been enrolled while infection was active. J gave up 0 bases and V 3 bases, and 8 bases lay outside the gene matches. The germline CDR1 and CDR2 sequences are SGHRS and YFSETQ. The CDR3 has 17 amino acids. This entry is derived from a study of blood T cell repertoires in COVID-19. Overall study context: Samples taken during acute and convalescent COVID-19 were collected in the United States, Italy and Spain. Sources were T cells, B-cell-depleted T cells, or PBMCs; the material itself was cDNA or gDNA.

The material sequenced was peripheral blood. The sequence derives from a woman aged 25 to 39 with COVID-19, enrolled during active disease. V gene TRBV5-1 combines with J gene TRBJ2-1, with 8 bases identical to TRBD1. CDR3 amino acids: CASSYPLDRASYNEQFF. CDR3 sequence (DNA): TGCGCCAGCAGCTACCCCTTGGACAGGGCCTCCTACAATGAGCAGTTCTTC. The full variable domain, rest sourced from reference TRBV5-1 and TRBJ2-1, is KAGVTQTPRYLIKTRGQQVTLSCSPISGHRSVSWYQQTPGQGLQFLFEYFSETQRNKGNFPGRFSGRQFSNSRSEMNVSTLELGDSALYLCASSYPLDRASYNEQFFGPGTRLTVL.